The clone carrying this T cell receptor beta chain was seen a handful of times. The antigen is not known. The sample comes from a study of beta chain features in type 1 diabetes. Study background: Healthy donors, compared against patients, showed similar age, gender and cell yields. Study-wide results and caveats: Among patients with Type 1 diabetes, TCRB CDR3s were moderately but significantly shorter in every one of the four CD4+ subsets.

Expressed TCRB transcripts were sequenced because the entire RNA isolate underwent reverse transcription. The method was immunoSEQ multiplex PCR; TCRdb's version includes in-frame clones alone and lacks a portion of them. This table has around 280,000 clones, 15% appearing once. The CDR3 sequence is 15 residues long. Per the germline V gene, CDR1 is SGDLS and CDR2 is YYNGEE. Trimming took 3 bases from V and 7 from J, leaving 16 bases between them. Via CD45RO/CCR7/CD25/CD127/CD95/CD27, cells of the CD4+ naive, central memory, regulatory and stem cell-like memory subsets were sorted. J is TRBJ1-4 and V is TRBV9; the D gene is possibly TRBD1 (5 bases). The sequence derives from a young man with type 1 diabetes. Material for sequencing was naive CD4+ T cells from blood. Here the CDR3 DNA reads TGTGCCAGCAGCGCAGACGGACAAACCCGTGAAAAACTGTTTTTT. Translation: CASSADGQTREKLFF. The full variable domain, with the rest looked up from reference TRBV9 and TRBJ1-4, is DSGVTQTPKHLITATGQRVTLRCSPRSGDLSVYWYQQSLDQGLQFLIQYYNGEERAKGNILERFSAQQFPDLHSELNLSSLELGDSALYFCASSADGQTREKLFFGSGTQLSVL.